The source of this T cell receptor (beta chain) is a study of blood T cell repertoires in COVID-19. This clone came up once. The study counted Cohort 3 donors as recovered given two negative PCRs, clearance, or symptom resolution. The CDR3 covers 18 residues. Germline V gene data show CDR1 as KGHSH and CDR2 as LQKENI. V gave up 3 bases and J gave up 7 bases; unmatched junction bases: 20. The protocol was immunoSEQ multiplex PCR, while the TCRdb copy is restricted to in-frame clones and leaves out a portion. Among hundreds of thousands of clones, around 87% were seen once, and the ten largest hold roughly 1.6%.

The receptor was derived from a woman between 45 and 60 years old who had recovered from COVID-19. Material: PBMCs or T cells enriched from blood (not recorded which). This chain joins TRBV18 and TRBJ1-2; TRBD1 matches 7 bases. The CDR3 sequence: CASSPFTTAGTAAGGYTF. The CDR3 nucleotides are TGTGCCAGCTCACCTTTTACAACCGCCGGGACAGCGGCAGGTGGCTACACCTTC.